This T cell receptor (beta chain) was obtained from a study of blood T cells in healthy people across ages. Primed by a sample-barcoded 5' primer and a J-beta primer mix, a second PCR proceeded for about 6 to 12 cycles. TCRdb reprocessed the 5' RACE reads via MiXCR and lists one record per CDR3 protein. The repertoire holds approximately 1,700,000 distinct CDR3 sequences, with about two fifths as singletons. A note on this clonotype: Its antigen is not identified.

Points from the study as a whole: Estimates of diversity drawn from one million T cells were considered underestimates.

Per the germline V gene, CDR1 is DFQATT and CDR2 is SNEGSKA (reference sequence). The V end lost 1 base, the J end lost 4 bases, and 5 bases lay between the germline ends. CDR3 length equals 13 residues. This TCR was recovered from a human donor in good health. The sample was blood. The rearrangement links TRBV20-1 to TRBJ1-6; D ambiguous. The CDR3 coding sequence is TGCAGTGCTAGAGGGCTGTATAATTCACCCCTCCACTTT. Its protein is CSARGLYNSPLHF.